This section outlines one T cell receptor beta chain sequence together with its context. Losses at the gene ends were 6 bases for V and 7 bases for J; bases not matched to a gene: 10. Per the germline V gene, CDR1 is MDHEN and CDR2 is SYDVKM. The length of the CDR3 is 14 residues. These data originate in a study of Ad26.COV2.S vaccination and SARS-CoV-2 variants. The repertoire was sequenced with immunoSEQ multiplex PCR; TCRdb's copy has only in-frame clones and lacks some. The sample records 400,000 or so clones, around 85% being singletons. Stated treatment: roughly 20 received Ad26.COV2.S at low or high dose, single or two shots; about 5 received placebo; per-sample allocation not given. The samples date from day 63 after the first vaccine or placebo injection.

The material was peripheral blood, obtained in a trial of Ad26.COV2.S vaccine versus placebo. V usage is TRBV28 and J usage is TRBJ2-7; 9 nucleotides align to TRBD1. The sequence derives from a person aged 18-65 years who received the Ad26.COV2.S COVID-19 vaccine or a placebo. This chain's CDR3 is CASRGQGSFLEQYF. CDR3 in DNA: TGTGCCAGCAGGGGACAGGGCTCTTTCTTAGAGCAGTACTTC.